This T cell receptor (beta chain) was recovered during a study of cytomegalovirus exposure and HLA in healthy donors (dated by TCRdb to between 2016 and 2019). A note on the overall study: In an earlier analysis of fewer than 750 of the donors, 250 to 300 Gb of sequence data and 117 million unique TCR beta sequences from about 180 million T cells were reported. About 280 gigabases of sequencing data and approximately 84 million unique TCR sequences were included in an early release covering about 600 HLA-typed donors. The genetic ancestry cluster associated with self-reported Caucasian donors included over 65% of the 350 to 500 genotyped donors. The study aimed to test whether signatures of past pathogen exposure could be identified by cataloging public T cell receptors. The study used immunosequencing to profile the T cell repertoires of under 700 subjects and linked those repertoires to cytomegalovirus serostatus. In addition to the first cohort of approximately 670 subjects, a separate validation cohort of under 150 different subjects was used. To predict cytomegalovirus infection status, the study brought together high-throughput TCR immunosequencing, statistical association of individual TCRs with disease status, and machine learning. To study patterns of TCR occurrence, a later analysis re-analyzed previously published TCR beta repertoires from just over 650 donors and added high-resolution HLA genotyping. In the later analysis, no new phenotypic data were used to find candidate immune exposures; instead, reliance was placed on TCR beta sequences and their occurrence across donors. To decide whether each TCR beta V gene segment behaved as functional or pseudogenic, an earlier analysis of fewer than 750 of the donors relied on high-throughput TCR beta sequencing. Alongside the repertoire data, information on donor age, sex, ethnicity and CMV serostatus was compiled. In a later genetic analysis, genome-wide SNP genotypes for about three fifths of the 666 donors were used, and that subset was treated as a discovery cohort. All discovery cohort repertoires had been generated using a single sequencing platform. HLA typing included class I and class II loci at four-digit resolution. Typing coverage differed by locus: A, B, C, DRB1 and DQB1 were typed in roughly 620-630 donors, DQA1 in approximately 520, DPA1 in some 610, and DPB1 in 400 to 480. Roughly 5 DR-DQ haplotypes were handled as single units for association and clustering, since linkage in the cohort was strong. On average, roughly 250,000 unique TCR beta nucleotide sequences were sequenced per donor among about 400 genotyped donors of the cohort, with around 19% of those sequences being non-productive. Summary of the overall study and its limitations: It was suggested by the authors that the approach could potentially be generalized to other disease states and immunological phenotypes. A group of highly shared sequence variants was considered likely to be a technical artifact of the sequencing pipeline. In a later analysis, several top co-occurrence clusters were reported to appear linked to parvovirus B19, influenza, CMV and Epstein-Barr virus. Some IMGT-functional V segments, including TRBV6-2 and TRBV6-3, could not be told apart with the 87-base-pair reads, so those segments were excluded. A further reported finding was that TCR beta sequences accurately predicted the HLA-A and HLA-B alleles for most subjects in the first cohort. A later analysis associated 15,000 to 20,000 TCR beta sequences with specific HLA alleles at a false discovery rate of 0.05. Over 15 rarely observed V segments, including chromosome 9 orphons, were excluded from the earlier analysis of several hundred of the donors because counts were too low. A later analysis found that TCR association rates varied across HLA loci, with DRB1 alleles showing the most associated TCRs and HLA-C alleles the fewest. Immune exposure information for the cohort was limited to CMV serostatus. Linkage disequilibrium might explain the correlated functional status among segregating V segments, but an unknown experimental factor could not be excluded. When HLA alleles, especially DR and DQ, strongly co-occurred, TCR associations were difficult to assign to individual alleles. Cytomegalovirus status was reported to be diagnosed by the classifier with high specificity and sensitivity in both the original and validation cohorts. In this cohort, only TCR beta chains were sequenced, and detectable features were limited by the absence of alpha or paired-chain data. Broadly in line with IMGT annotations, most TCR beta V segments showed up in productive rearrangements about 87% or about 30% of the time in an earlier analysis of approximately 640 of the donors. In vitro tests confirmed that three of the cytomegalovirus-associated TCR beta chains recognize cytomegalovirus antigens. Presence/absence analyses assumed roughly uniform sequencing depth across donors, an assumption that may not hold. HLA typing was unavailable for some donors at each locus, so association tests used only the typed subset. Compared with equally common non-associated chains, HLA-associated TCR beta chains in a later analysis were more clonally expanded and had lower generation probabilities. In a later genetic analysis, fewer N-insertions in productive TCRs were reported among donors in an Asian-associated ancestry cluster than the roughly 700-donor mean. Most TCR sequences were seen in very few donors, while some public TCRs were found in many individuals. A later genetic analysis associated a missense DCLRE1C variant with V-gene and J-gene trimming of TCR beta chains, and an independent cohort replicated the association. Most CMV-associated TCR beta chains appeared to be HLA-restricted in a later analysis, and the HLA associations seemed to be driven largely by CMV exposure. The study gave a list of 150 to 200 TCR beta chains associated with cytomegalovirus.

Remarks on this clone: What this receptor recognizes is not known. Per-base qualities were not stored, and no clone one base away is much larger.

In total, more than 500 healthy bone marrow donors made up the cohort. At the time of sampling, all cohort members were nominally healthy, though unrecorded immune exposures were likely present. The donor tested CMV seronegative, placing the donor among the 352 seronegative members of the cohort. Each donor provided a peripheral blood sample, and peripheral blood mononuclear cells were used for TCR beta sequencing. The Qiagen DNeasy Blood Extraction Kit was used to extract genomic DNA from the blood cell samples. The receptor library was made with the immunoSEQ multiplex PCR assay. The multiplex PCR relied on a mix of 60 forward primers for TCR Vbeta segments and 13 reverse primers for TCR Jbeta segments. Amplification of the CDR3 region of rearranged TCR beta genes was performed with a multiplex PCR assay on genomic DNA. On the Illumina HiSeq System, the amplified TCR beta libraries were sequenced as 87-base-pair reads. In the original analysis: In a later analysis, roughly 80 million unique TCR beta chains were counted across the 500 to 700 repertoires, and some 10 million of these chains were shared by at least two donors. To remove PCR and sequencing errors, raw reads were error-corrected and collapsed into unique sequences using a nearest-neighbor algorithm that merged closely related sequences. To assign V, D and J gene segments, CDR3 sequences were aligned to IMGT reference sequences. Each retained sequence needed at least a six-nucleotide match to both a V gene segment and a J gene segment. A rearrangement counted as productive if the CDR3 had no stop codons and remained in frame with V and J, and every other rearrangement counted as non-productive. Following IMGT convention, CDR3 was defined as the stretch from the second conserved V-encoded cysteine to the conserved J-encoded phenylalanine. The earlier analysis of 587 of the donors excluded any sequence lacking an unambiguous match to a single V gene segment. An earlier analysis of 587 of the donors called V segments functional above 56.7% productive rearrangements and segregating when the between-donor standard deviation exceeded 5%. A statistical classification framework was built to diagnose cytomegalovirus status from the catalog of TCR beta chain sequences. A later analysis assigned V and J genes by comparing TCR nucleotide sequences with IMGT/GENE-DB human TR gene sequences. The TCRdist pipeline was used in a later analysis to assign CDR3 sequences and most-parsimonious VDJ recombination scenarios. In a later analysis, each TCR beta chain was defined by its CDR3 amino acid sequence together with its V-gene family, and reads without a unique V-gene family were excluded. To address suspected cross-contamination and a sequencing artifact, a later analysis removed around 600 highly shared, low-generation-probability nucleotide sequences. In a later analysis, a clonal expansion index for each public chain was calculated from normalized within-repertoire ranks of inferred template counts. A later analysis computed generation probabilities with a VDJ recombination model fitted to out-of-frame rearrangements, and checked the results against IGoR. In a later analysis, TCR-TCR, TCR-HLA and TCR-CMV co-occurrence was scored with hypergeometric tests, and a repertoire-size bias correction was applied to TCR pairs. To estimate false discovery rates, a later analysis permuted the HLA or CMV assignments 20 times. In a later analysis, co-occurring TCRs were grouped with DBSCAN, and TCRdist sequence similarity was added when clustering was performed within HLA-allele-positive subsets. For co-occurrence clustering, repertoires with fewer than 30,000 or more than 120,000 public chains were excluded, along with roughly 5 repertoires with anomalous nucleotide sharing. The clones in this table, taken by TCRdb from immuneACCESS, are in-frame only. Not every clone is retained; where verified, under half of the shortfall comes from an unresolved V gene, and the cause of the rest is unknown. From that table come the V and J calls and clone size; the DNA was used to work out D and trimming. This sample gives just over 60,000 clones in total; 87% of them show up just once. The top ten hold roughly 1.4% of the sample.

The CDR1 and CDR2 encoded by the germline V gene are MNHEY and SVGAGI. V was cut back by 2 bases and J by 8 bases, leaving a gap of 15 bases between them. Including the terminal cysteine and phenylalanine, the CDR3 comprises 14 residues. The read is trimmed to its CDR3 DNA, 42 bases read in frame from base 1. This receptor was taken from a man between 18 and 35 years old in good health and CMV-seronegative. In this chain, TRBV6-5 is recombined with TRBJ1-2, with the D segment identity uncertain. The sample was PBMCs. CDR3 sequence: CASSYAPEVEGYTF. The DNA reads as follows: TGTGCCAGCAGTTACGCACCCGAGGTAGAGGGCTACACCTTC.